The present T cell receptor beta chain was sequenced within a study of shared clonotypes between healthy human individuals. The CDR3 consists of 15 residues. Per the germline V gene, CDR1 is SGHTS and CDR2 is YDEGEE. V lost 2 bases to trimming and J lost 1 base, with 10 bases between them. The repertoire was sequenced with immunoSEQ multiplex PCR; TCRdb's copy has only in-frame clones and lacks some. This sample has about 2.3 million clones, with under 95% found just once. V is TRBV5-8 and J is TRBJ1-3; D perhaps matches TRBD1 (6 bases). The receptor was isolated from a man between 18 and 35 years old in good health. Some clones in this sample may be carry-over from other donors' samples. The source material was naive CD4+ T cells from PBMCs. Subset in this sample: CD45RA+ positively selected. CDR3 bases: TGTGCCAGCAGCTTATCCCAGGGGTCTGGAAACACCATATATTTT. This translates into CASSLSQGSGNTIYF.